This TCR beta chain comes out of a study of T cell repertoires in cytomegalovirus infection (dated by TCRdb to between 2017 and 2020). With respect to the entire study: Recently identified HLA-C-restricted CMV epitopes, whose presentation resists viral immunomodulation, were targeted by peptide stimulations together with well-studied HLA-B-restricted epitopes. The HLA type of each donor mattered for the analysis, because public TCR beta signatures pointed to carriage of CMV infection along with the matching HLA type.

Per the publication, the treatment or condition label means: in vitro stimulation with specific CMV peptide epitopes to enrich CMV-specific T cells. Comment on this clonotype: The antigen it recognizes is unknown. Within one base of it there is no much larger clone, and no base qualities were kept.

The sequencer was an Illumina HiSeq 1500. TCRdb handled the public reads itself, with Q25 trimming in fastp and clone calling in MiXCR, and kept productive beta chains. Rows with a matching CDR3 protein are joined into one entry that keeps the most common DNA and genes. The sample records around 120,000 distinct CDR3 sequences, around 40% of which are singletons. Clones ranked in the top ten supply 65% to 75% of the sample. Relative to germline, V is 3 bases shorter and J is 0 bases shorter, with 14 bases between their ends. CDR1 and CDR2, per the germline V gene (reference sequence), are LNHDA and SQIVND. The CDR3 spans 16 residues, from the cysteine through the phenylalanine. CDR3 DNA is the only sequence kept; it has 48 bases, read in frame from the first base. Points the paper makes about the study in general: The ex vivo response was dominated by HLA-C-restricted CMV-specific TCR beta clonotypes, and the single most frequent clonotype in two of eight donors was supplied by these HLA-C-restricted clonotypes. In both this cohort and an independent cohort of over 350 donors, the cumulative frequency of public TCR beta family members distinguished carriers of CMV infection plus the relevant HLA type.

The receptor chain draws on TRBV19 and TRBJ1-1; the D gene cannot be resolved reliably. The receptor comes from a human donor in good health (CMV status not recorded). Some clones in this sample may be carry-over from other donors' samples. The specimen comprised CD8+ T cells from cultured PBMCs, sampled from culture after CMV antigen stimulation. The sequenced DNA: TGTGCCAGTAGTATGAGGGTATTTCAAATGAACACTGAAGCTTTCTTT. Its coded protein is CASSMRVFQMNTEAFF. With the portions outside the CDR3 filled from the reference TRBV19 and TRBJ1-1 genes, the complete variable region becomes DGGITQSPKYLFRKEGQNVTLSCEQNLNHDAMYWYRQDPGQGLRLIYYSQIVNDFQKGDIAEGYSVSREKKESFPLTVTSAQKNPTAFYLCASSMRVFQMNTEAFFGQGTRLTVV.